Listed below are T cell receptor beta chains from one sample, sequenced in a study of patients and donors after allogeneic stem cell transplantation. MiXCR, run by TCRdb on the RT-PCR reads, gives a single entry per CDR3 protein. This sample carries around 30,000 distinct CDR3 sequences, roughly a third of them seen once, and the ten largest clones take 76%. The specimen sequenced was blood, either unsorted or a sorted T cell fraction (not recorded which). These receptors originate from a human donor who was either an allogeneic HSCT recipient or a stem cell or donor lymphocyte infusion donor (not recorded which). It is not recorded whose cells these are; they may come from a transplant donor. Each CDR3 is given with its conserved first and last residue. A D gene is named only where the DNA matches it firmly. Not all rows give a size; the values are once, few, many and, for expanded clones, a class.

D gene: -; V gene: TRBV7-7; J gene: TRBJ2-1; clone size: -; CDR3 DNA: TGTGCCAGCAGCTTAGAACGACAAGCGGAGCAGTTCTTC; CDR3 protein: CASSLERQAEQFF
D gene: -; V gene: TRBV5-5; J gene: TRBJ1-6; clone size: -; CDR3 DNA: TGTGCCAGCAGCCCACGCAGGGGAGATAATTCACCCCTCCACTTT; CDR3 protein: CASSPRRGDNSPLHF
D gene: -; V gene: TRBV2; J gene: TRBJ1-5; clone size: -; CDR3 DNA: TGTGCCAGCAGTGTCTCGGAATATAGCAATCAGCCCCAGCATTTT; CDR3 protein: CASSVSEYSNQPQHF
D gene: TRBD2; V gene: TRBV29-1; J gene: TRBJ2-3; clone size: few; CDR3 DNA: TGCAGCGTTGTAGGGCTAGCGGGTGATACGCAGTATTTT; CDR3 protein: CSVVGLAGDTQYF
D gene: -; V gene: TRBV7-8; J gene: TRBJ1-1; clone size: few; CDR3 DNA: TGTGCCAGCAGCTTAGCGGGCGAGGGGTTTGAAGCTTTCTTT; CDR3 protein: CASSLAGEGFEAFF
D gene: TRBD1; V gene: TRBV24-1; J gene: TRBJ2-1; clone size: few; CDR3 DNA: TGTGCCACCAGTGATTCCCGCCGGACAGGGAAAAGCTCCTACAATGAGCAGTTCTTC; CDR3 protein: CATSDSRRTGKSSYNEQFF
D gene: -; V gene: TRBV5-5; J gene: TRBJ2-1; clone size: once; CDR3 DNA: TGTGCCAGCAGCTTGACGGGGACGAACAATGAGCAGTTCTTC; CDR3 protein: CASSLTGTNNEQFF
D gene: -; V gene: TRBV7-8; J gene: TRBJ2-3; clone size: -; CDR3 DNA: TGTGCCAGCAGCTTAGATAGGTGGGGGTTCGGGGGAGATACGCAGTATTTT; CDR3 protein: CASSLDRWGFGGDTQYF
D gene: TRBD1; V gene: TRBV7-2; J gene: TRBJ1-5; clone size: -; CDR3 DNA: TGTGCCAGCAGCTTGAACAGGGGGCTACAGCCCCAGCATTTT; CDR3 protein: CASSLNRGLQPQHF
D gene: -; V gene: TRBV4-3; J gene: TRBJ2-2; clone size: -; CDR3 DNA: TGCGCCAGCAGCCCCTCCGAGAGGCCCGAGATGTTTTTT; CDR3 protein: CASSPSERPEMFF
D gene: TRBD1; V gene: TRBV12-3/TRBV12-4; J gene: TRBJ2-7; clone size: -; CDR3 DNA: TGTGCCAGCAGCACCACCGGGACAGGGTCCTACGAGCAGTACTTC; CDR3 protein: CASSTTGTGSYEQYF
D gene: TRBD2; V gene: TRBV12-3/TRBV12-4; J gene: TRBJ2-1; clone size: -; CDR3 DNA: TGTGCCAGCAGCAAGACCGGGACTAGCGGGAGTAGTGAGCAGTTCTTC; CDR3 protein: CASSKTGTSGSSEQFF
D gene: -; V gene: TRBV6-6; J gene: TRBJ2-5; clone size: once; CDR3 DNA: TGTGCCAGCAGGCAGGGAGTCCAAGAGACCCAGTACTTC; CDR3 protein: CASRQGVQETQYF
D gene: TRBD2; V gene: TRBV5-1; J gene: TRBJ2-1; clone size: few; CDR3 DNA: TGCGCCAGCAGCTTGTCCCGGCCTAGCGGGGGGACCTCAAGCAATGAGCAGTTCTTC; CDR3 protein: CASSLSRPSGGTSSNEQFF
D gene: TRBD1; V gene: TRBV7-9; J gene: TRBJ1-2; clone size: -; CDR3 DNA: TGTGCCAGCAGGGCTGGGACAGTCCCTGGCTACACCTTC; CDR3 protein: CASRAGTVPGYTF
D gene: -; V gene: TRBV10-3; J gene: TRBJ2-3; clone size: few; CDR3 DNA: TGTGCCATCAGTGTTATGCGGGAAGCAGGAGATACGCAGTATTTT; CDR3 protein: CAISVMREAGDTQYF
D gene: TRBD2; V gene: TRBV15; J gene: TRBJ2-5; clone size: few; CDR3 DNA: TGTGCCGCCGCACTCTCTAGCGGGGGGCAAGAGACCCAGTACTTC; CDR3 protein: CAAALSSGGQETQYF
D gene: TRBD1; V gene: TRBV12-3/TRBV12-4; J gene: TRBJ1-1; clone size: -; CDR3 DNA: TGTGCCAGCAGGGGACAGTGGGTGAACACTGAAGCTTTCTTT; CDR3 protein: CASRGQWVNTEAFF
D gene: -; V gene: TRBV12-3/TRBV12-4; J gene: TRBJ1-2; clone size: -; CDR3 DNA: TGTGCCAGCAGTAAGGGACAAGCTAACTATGGCTACACCTTC; CDR3 protein: CASSKGQANYGYTF
D gene: -; V gene: TRBV7-2; J gene: TRBJ2-1; clone size: -; CDR3 DNA: TGTGCCAGCTCCCTGGGGGGTACAGATGAGCAGTTCTTC; CDR3 protein: CASSLGGTDEQFF
D gene: -; V gene: TRBV7-2; J gene: TRBJ1-5; clone size: medium-sized; CDR3 DNA: TGTGCCAGCAGCCCACAGATCGATAGCAATCAGCCCCAGCATTTT; CDR3 protein: CASSPQIDSNQPQHF
D gene: TRBD1; V gene: TRBV7-8; J gene: TRBJ1-1; clone size: -; CDR3 DNA: TGTGCCAGCAGCCTCCCCTCCTACAGGGGAACTGAAGCTTTCTTT; CDR3 protein: CASSLPSYRGTEAFF
D gene: -; V gene: TRBV7-2; J gene: TRBJ1-6; clone size: few; CDR3 DNA: TGTGCCAGCAGCTTAGGCCGGGGGGGCGTCGATTCACCCCTCCACTTT; CDR3 protein: CASSLGRGGVDSPLHF
D gene: TRBD1; V gene: TRBV20-1; J gene: TRBJ2-3; clone size: -; CDR3 DNA: TGCAGTGCTAGAGAGCCAGGGGGCCCCACAGATACGCAGTATTTT; CDR3 protein: CSAREPGGPTDTQYF
D gene: TRBD1; V gene: TRBV20-1; J gene: TRBJ1-4; clone size: -; CDR3 DNA: TGCAGTGTTCCAGGGGGTCATCAGACTAATGAAAAACTGTTTTTT; CDR3 protein: CSVPGGHQTNEKLFF
D gene: TRBD1; V gene: TRBV11-2; J gene: TRBJ1-1; clone size: -; CDR3 DNA: TGTGCCAGCAGCTATGAATGGGGACAGGGGAGCCGCACTGAAGCTTTCTTT; CDR3 protein: CASSYEWGQGSRTEAFF
D gene: -; V gene: TRBV7-2; J gene: TRBJ2-1; clone size: -; CDR3 DNA: TGTGCCAGCGGGCTTGGTGGGTCCTCCTACAATGAGCAGTTCTTC; CDR3 protein: CASGLGGSSYNEQFF
D gene: -; V gene: TRBV15; J gene: TRBJ1-2; clone size: many; CDR3 DNA: TGTGCCACCAGCGGGAGTCGAGGGGGGGACTATGGCTACACCTTC; CDR3 protein: CATSGSRGGDYGYTF